This TCR beta chain was identified in a study of T cell responses to AZD1222 COVID-19 vaccine. The V end was cut by 4 bases, the J end by 4 bases, with 8 bases between. Germline values: CDR1 MNHEY, CDR2 SVGAGI. The CDR3 covers 13 residues. Profiled with immunoSEQ multiplex PCR; TCRdb holds only in-frame clones, not every one. The table has 55,000 to 65,000 clones, approximately 83% seen once. Study-level findings and limits: Possibly, clonal diversity was underestimated; donors were largely white British and included more females. Variant regions that are unmutated are reportedly the target of nearly half of spike-specific TCRs. Regions 160-218 and 743-854 held dominance among vaccine-associated CD4 TCRs, which spanned spike.

This clone was counted between two and nine times. Its matching antigen is unknown. The material was peripheral blood, obtained on day 0 of AZD1222 vaccination. The chain carries TRBV6-5 and TRBJ1-5; unclear D gene. This receptor was identified in an adult in good health. The CDR3: CASSLDGNQPQHF. The CDR3 nucleotides are TGTGCCAGCAGTTTGGACGGAAATCAGCCCCAGCATTTT.